Below are 3 T cell receptor beta chains sequenced from a single sample in a study of sequential checkpoint blockade in melanoma. The protocol was immunoSEQ multiplex PCR, while the TCRdb copy is restricted to in-frame clones and leaves out a portion. The repertoire has around 40,000 clones, roughly 89% of them found once; the top ten carry more than 10%. Treatment reported: randomized to nivolumab then ipilimumab (arm A) or the reverse (arm B). The sequencing used CD8+ T cells sorted from blood (inferred from file names), collected from a patient given nivolumab and ipilimumab in sequence. All receptors derive from a human donor with melanoma.

This clone was seen once. The gene calls are TRBV28 and TRBJ1-2; the match to TRBD1 covers 7 bases. J gave up 5 bases and V 0 bases, and 3 bases lay outside the gene matches. Germline assignment: CDR1 MDHEN and CDR2 SYDVKM. This CDR3 has 14 amino acids. CDR3 sequence reads: CASSLWTGSYGYTF. CDR3 bases: TGTGCCAGCAGTTTATGGACAGGGTCTTATGGCTACACCTTC.

The chain couples TRBV7-3 to TRBJ1-5; possible D gene TRBD1, 6 bases. Germline-derived CDR1 and CDR2 are SGHTA and FQGTGA. The CDR3 sequence is 15 residues long. V shed 0 bases and J shed 1 base, with 7 bases lying between them. The DNA of the CDR3 is TGTGCCAGCAGCTTAACAGGGACAAGCAATCAGCCCCAGCATTTT. Translation gives CASSLTGTSNQPQHF.

In this sample, this clone turned up once. The chain joins TRBV5-4 to TRBJ2-7; a possible D gene is TRBD2 (5 bases). Germline V gene sequence: CDR1 SGHNT, CDR2 YYREEE (reference sequence). V was shortened by 3 bases and J by 5 bases, with 6 bases between the two germline ends. The CDR3 runs to 11 residues. The DNA of the CDR3 is TGTGCCAGCAGCTCCGGGGACGAGCAGTACTTC. Its protein product is CASSSGDEQYF.